The source of this TCR beta chain is a study of T-cell memory formation after mild COVID-19. TCRdb recomputed calls from the 5' RACE reads with MiXCR, one row per CDR3 protein. The table has 470,000 or so distinct CDR3 sequences, roughly 20% seen once; the top ten hold roughly an eighth. Germline loops: CDR1 SNHLY, CDR2 FYNNEI. The CDR3 runs to 18 residues. With V trimmed by 4 bases and J by 2 bases, 10 bases remained unmatched. This chain joins TRBV2 and TRBJ2-6; 8 bases align to TRBD1. The TCR originated in an adult woman who had mild COVID-19 (a few samples of this study predate the infection). Cell type and time point are not known. Sample: PBMCs or a T cell subset sorted from them (not recorded which). The CDR3 nucleotides read TGTGCCAGCAGTGGACAGGGGTGGTTTCAGGCTGGGGCCAACGTCCTGACTTTC. This translates into CASSGQGWFQAGANVLTF.